The 7 T cell receptor beta chains presented below share a single source sample, sequenced in a study of blood T cell repertoires in COVID-19. Libraries were prepared by immunoSEQ multiplex PCR; TCRdb keeps only in-frame clonotypes and omits some of them. The sample includes about 250,000 clones, 86% of them seen just once. Material: peripheral blood. These receptor sequences come from an elderly woman with COVID-19, enrolled during active disease.

The J gene is TRBJ1-1, the V gene TRBV7-2; 7 nucleotides match TRBD1. The J segment lost 3 bases and the V segment lost 0 bases, leaving 10 bases of the junction unmatched. Germline loops: CDR1 SGHTA, CDR2 FQGNSA. The CDR3 covers 17 residues. CDR3 bases: TGTGCCAGCAGCTTAGCCCTAACAGGGGAAAGGTACACTGAAGCTTTCTTT. It codes for CASSLALTGERYTEAFF.

This clone was recorded a few times. The chain is built from TRBV14 and TRBJ2-2; D unresolved. Germline V lookup: CDR1 SGHDN, CDR2 FVKESK. The CDR3 has 15 amino acids. Trimming took 0 bases from V and 4 from J, leaving 9 bases between them. CDR3 protein: CASSQDRYSTGELFF. CDR3 bases: TGTGCCAGCAGCCAAGATCGGTACAGCACCGGGGAGCTGTTTTTT.

CDR3 DNA: TGTGCCAGCAGTCGGACTAGCGGGGTATCCTACGAGCAGTACTTC. This encodes CASSRTSGVSYEQYF. The chain carries TRBV2 and TRBJ2-7, with TRBD2 matching 12 bases. This CDR3 region has 15 residues. The germline V gene encodes CDR1 SNHLY and CDR2 FYNNEI. V lost 5 bases and J lost 1; bases outside the gene matches: 3.

The V call is TRBV27, the J call TRBJ2-7, with 7 bases identical to TRBD2. Germline loops: CDR1 MNHEY, CDR2 SMNVEV (reference sequence). Germline trimming cut 5 bases from V and 3 bases from J; bases unmatched to any gene: 4. This CDR3 contains 13 residues. This CDR3 is CASSTQRGYEQYV. The CDR3 nucleotides are TGTGCCAGCAGTACCCAGCGGGGCTACGAGCAGTACGTC.

The chain is built from TRBV10-2 and TRBJ2-5; D unresolved. Looked up from germline, CDR1 is WSHSY and CDR2 is SAAADI. The CDR3 has 14 amino acids. Trimming pared 0 bases from V and 1 base from J, leaving 6 bases between. The CDR3 DNA reads as TGCGCCAGCAGTGAGTCAATCAGCCAAGAGACCCAGTACTTC. Translated: CASSESISQETQYF.

The chain joins TRBV4-1 to TRBJ2-1; possibly TRBD2 for D (6 bases). Trimming removed 5 bases from V and 7 bases from J, with 12 bases in between. The germline V gene has CDR1 MGHRA and CDR2 YSYEKL. The CDR3 totals 13 residues. The CDR3 coding sequence is TGCGCCAGCAGCTCGACTAGGTCGAATGAGCAGTTCTTC. Its protein is CASSSTRSNEQFF.

The V call is TRBV5-1, the J call TRBJ2-3, with 10 bases fitting TRBD1. Germline CDR1 SGHRS, CDR2 YFSETQ. The length of the CDR3 is 18 residues. Losses at the gene ends were 6 bases for V and 1 base for J; bases not matched to a gene: 14. CDR3 sequence (DNA): TGCGCCAGCAACCCCGGACAGGGGGTTGGAAAAGGCACAGATACGCAGTATTTT. It codes for CASNPGQGVGKGTDTQYF.